The rows below give T cell receptor beta chains drawn from one sample of a study of radiotherapy plus CTLA-4 blockade in lung cancer. The table came from immunoSEQ multiplex PCR; TCRdb's copy has only in-frame clones and leaves some out. The repertoire holds tens of thousands of clones, with less than 80% as singletons. Here the sequenced sample was peripheral blood, taken from a patient treated with radiotherapy plus ipilimumab. The receptors originated from a human donor with non-small cell lung cancer who had stable disease on radiotherapy plus ipilimumab. CDR3s include the opening cysteine and the closing phenylalanine or tryptophan. A D gene is named only where the DNA matches it firmly. Not all rows give a size; the values are once, few, many and, for expanded clones, a class.

V	D	length	size	J	DNA	CDR3
TRBV5-6	NA	15	NA	TRBJ1-2	TGTGCCAGCAGCTTGAAGACATTTTACCGTTATGGCTACACCTTC	CASSLKTFYRYGYTF
TRBV29-1	NA	14	NA	TRBJ1-2	TGCAGCGTTGTAGGGGGTTTGGTTAACTATGGCTACACCTTC	CSVVGGLVNYGYTF
TRBV29-1	NA	13	NA	TRBJ2-2	TGCAGCGTTATGCCAGGGGTGTCCGGGGAGCTGTTTTTT	CSVMPGVSGELFF
TRBV5-1	TRBD1	15	NA	TRBJ1-1	TGCGCCAGCAGCGGAGGACAGGGTTACGGCACTGAAGCTTTCTTT	CASSGGQGYGTEAFF
TRBV19	NA	14	NA	TRBJ2-2	TGTGCCAGTACCAGGACTTTCCTGGCCGGGGAGCTGTTTTTT	CASTRTFLAGELFF
TRBV13	NA	14	once	TRBJ1-3	TGTGCCAGCAGCCCCGGTCTGCAAAGAAACACCATATATTTT	CASSPGLQRNTIYF
TRBV5-6	TRBD1	16	NA	TRBJ1-1	TGTGCCAGCAGTTTACCAGCGACAGGGAGGGACACTGAAGCTTTCTTT	CASSLPATGRDTEAFF
TRBV27	NA	15	NA	TRBJ2-2	TGTGCCAGCAGTTTCCGCAGTTTAGTCACCGGGGAGCTGTTTTTT	CASSFRSLVTGELFF
TRBV5-1	NA	15	NA	TRBJ2-5	TGCGCCAGCAGCTTGGATGTTTCCCAGACCGAGACCCAGTACTTC	CASSLDVSQTETQYF
TRBV30	NA	12	NA	TRBJ1-1	TGTGCCTGGAGTGTCGGGGGCACTGAAGCTTTCTTT	CAWSVGGTEAFF
TRBV5-1	TRBD1	14	NA	TRBJ2-5	TGCGCCAGCAGCCCGCTGACAGGGGAAGAGACCCAGTACTTC	CASSPLTGEETQYF
TRBV5-1	NA	14	few	TRBJ1-4	TGCGCCAGCAGCTTGGGGCAGCCTAATGAAAAACTGTTTTTT	CASSLGQPNEKLFF
TRBV7-3	TRBD1	14	NA	TRBJ1-2	TGTGCCAGCAGCTCGTCCCGGGACAGGGAAGGCTACACCTTC	CASSSSRDREGYTF
TRBV5-8	NA	15	NA	TRBJ2-7	TGTGCCAGCAGCCTTTCTGGGGGGCCCTACTACGAGCAGTACTTC	CASSLSGGPYYEQYF
TRBV2	NA	14	once	TRBJ1-4	TGTGCCAGCCGCTCTTTGGTATCGAATGAAAAACTGTTTTTT	CASRSLVSNEKLFF
TRBV15	NA	16	once	TRBJ1-3	TGTGCCACCAGCAGAGATCGGGGGGATCCTGGAAACACTATATATTTT	CATSRDRGDPGNTIYF
TRBV14	NA	14	NA	TRBJ2-5	TGTGCCAGCAGCCAAGTTCTAGGGCCAGAGACCCAGTACTTC	CASSQVLGPETQYF
TRBV7-2	NA	14	few	TRBJ2-7	TGTGCCAGCAGCTCCGACAGGACCCTCGACGAGCAGTACTTC	CASSSDRTLDEQYF
TRBV5-8	TRBD1	14	NA	TRBJ1-1	TGTGCCAGCAGCGGCAGGGGGCTGGGCACTGAAGCTTTCTTT	CASSGRGLGTEAFF
TRBV5-1	TRBD2	16	NA	TRBJ2-1	TGCGCCAGCAGCTCTAAGCGGGGGGCACCGGACAATGGGCAGTTCTTC	CASSSKRGAPDNGQFF